This TCR beta chain derives from a study of spatial heterogeneity in lung cancer. In TCRdb, the 5' RACE reads were re-called with MiXCR into one record per CDR3 protein. The profile shows just under 95,000 distinct CDR3 sequences, around 12% of them singletons. In this sample, this clonotype turned up a few times. What it binds is unknown. Time point described: sample taken at primary tumor resection. In each case, whole RNA from tumor, nontumor lung or frozen PBMC was sequenced unsorted. Donation came from about 72 patients with untreated early-stage non-small cell lung cancer. Deletions cut 6 bases from V and 6 bases from J, with 20 bases between. CDR1 is DFQATT, CDR2 SNEGSKA, per germline (reference sequence). The CDR3 extends over 15 amino acids. Overall study findings and caveats: At resection, ubiquitous expanded tumor TCRs appeared in blood more than at follow-up.

The source material was PBMCs, sampled at surgery. V and J are TRBV20-1 and TRBJ1-4; D gene uncertain. The sequence derives from a male donor with early-stage non-small cell lung cancer. The CDR3 protein is CSARPQRQAYEKLFF. The DNA for the CDR3 is TGCAGTGCCCGCCCGCAGAGACAAGCTTATGAAAAACTGTTTTTT.